This paragraph covers one TCR beta chain sequence. Its antigen has not been determined. No much larger clone is present one base from it, and per-base qualities are unavailable. The library was obtained by the immunoSEQ multiplex PCR assay. The multiplex PCR relied on a mix of 60 forward primers for TCR Vbeta segments and 13 reverse primers for TCR Jbeta segments. The CDR3 region of rearranged TCR beta genes was amplified from genomic DNA with a multiplex PCR assay. The Illumina HiSeq System was used to sequence the amplified TCR beta libraries as 87-base-pair reads. From the authors' description of their analysis: A later analysis counted approximately 74 million unique TCR beta chains across the 550 to 750 repertoires, and around 9.9 million of these chains were shared by at least two donors. To remove PCR and sequencing errors, raw reads were error-corrected and collapsed into unique sequences using a nearest-neighbor algorithm that merged closely related sequences. V, D and J gene segments were assigned by aligning CDR3 sequences to IMGT reference sequences. For a sequence to be retained, at least a six-nucleotide match to both a V gene segment and a J gene segment was required. Rearrangements were classified as productive when the CDR3 lacked stop codons and remained in frame with V and J, and all other rearrangements were classified as non-productive. CDR3 was defined according to IMGT convention as the region running from the second conserved V-encoded cysteine to the conserved J-encoded phenylalanine. Sequences without an unambiguous match to a single V gene segment were excluded from the earlier analysis of about 640 of the donors. An earlier analysis of some 500 of the donors classified V segments as functional when productive rearrangements were above 56.7% and as segregating when the standard deviation between donors was above 5%. To diagnose cytomegalovirus status from the catalog of TCR beta chain sequences, a statistical classification framework was built. In a later analysis, TCR nucleotide sequences were compared against IMGT/GENE-DB human TR gene sequences so that V and J genes could be assigned. A later analysis assigned CDR3 sequences and most-parsimonious VDJ recombination scenarios with the TCRdist pipeline. In a later analysis, every TCR beta chain was defined by the combination of its CDR3 amino acid sequence and its V-gene family, and reads without a unique V-gene family were dropped. A later analysis removed over 500 highly shared, low-generation-probability nucleotide sequences to deal with suspected cross-contamination and a sequencing artifact. For each public chain, a later analysis derived a clonal expansion index from normalized ranks of inferred template counts within each repertoire. In a later analysis, generation probabilities were computed with a VDJ recombination model fitted to out-of-frame rearrangements, and the resulting probabilities were checked against IGoR. Hypergeometric tests were used in a later analysis to score TCR-TCR, TCR-HLA and TCR-CMV co-occurrence, with a repertoire-size bias correction applied to the TCR pairs. To estimate false discovery rates, a later analysis permuted the HLA or CMV assignments 20 times. A later analysis grouped co-occurring TCRs with DBSCAN, adding TCRdist sequence similarity when clustering within HLA-allele-positive subsets. Repertoires with fewer than 30,000 or more than 120,000 public chains were left out of co-occurrence clustering, as were about 5 repertoires with anomalous nucleotide sharing. TCRdb obtained this table from immuneACCESS and retained in-frame rearrangements with V and J assigned. These tables miss some clones; where compared with another copy, unresolved V genes account for less than half of the shortfall, and the remainder is unexplained. V and J calls and clone size are copied from that table; D and trimming were computed from the DNA. The sample table shows 63,000 or so clones, and 65% to 85% are seen once. The ten largest clones add up to 2.5% to 3.5% of the sample.

The cohort comprised several hundred healthy bone marrow donors. At the time of sampling, every cohort member was nominally healthy, though immune exposures that went unrecorded were likely present. The donor was CMV seronegative and was included in the group of 352 seronegative cohort members. A peripheral blood sample was collected from each donor, and TCR beta sequencing was performed on peripheral blood mononuclear cells. The Qiagen DNeasy Blood Extraction Kit was used to extract genomic DNA from the blood cell samples. This sample was taken from a study of cytomegalovirus exposure and HLA in healthy donors (dated by TCRdb to 2016 to 2017). General notes on the study: In an earlier analysis of some 550 of the donors, about 270 Gb of sequence data and 100 million or so unique TCR beta sequences from about 180 million T cells were reported. An early release that covered more than 550 HLA-typed donors contained about 290 gigabases of sequencing data and 80 million or so unique TCR sequences. Of the roughly 400 genotyped donors, over 65% fell in the genetic ancestry cluster associated with self-reported Caucasian donors. The aim of the study was to test whether cataloging public T cell receptors could identify signatures of past pathogen exposure. The study profiled the T cell repertoires of under 850 subjects by immunosequencing and related them to cytomegalovirus serostatus. Along with the approximately 700-subject first cohort, a separate validation cohort of roughly 110 different subjects was used. High-throughput TCR immunosequencing, statistical association of individual TCRs with disease status, and machine learning were combined to predict cytomegalovirus infection status. To study patterns of TCR occurrence, a later analysis re-analyzed previously published TCR beta repertoires from 666 donors and added high-resolution HLA genotyping. Rather than using new phenotypic data, the later analysis identified candidate immune exposures from TCR beta sequences and from how often those sequences occurred across donors. In an earlier analysis of 550 to 700 of the donors, high-throughput TCR beta sequencing was used to judge whether each TCR beta V gene segment behaved as functional or pseudogenic. Alongside the repertoire data, information on donor age, sex, ethnicity and CMV serostatus was compiled. Genome-wide SNP genotypes for about 60% of the roughly 700 donors were used in a later genetic analysis, which treated that subset as a discovery cohort. All discovery cohort repertoires had been generated using a single sequencing platform. Both class I and class II loci were covered by HLA typing, at four-digit resolution. The number of donors typed differed by locus, with roughly 629-640 for A, B, C, DRB1 and DQB1, roughly 520 for DQA1, 606 for DPA1, and some 450 for DPB1. Four or five DR-DQ haplotypes were treated as single units for association and clustering because of strong linkage in the cohort. Across roughly 420 genotyped donors of the cohort, an average of approximately 240,000 unique TCR beta nucleotide sequences per donor were sequenced, and 15% to 20% of those sequences were non-productive.

Overall study outcomes, separate from this receptor: CMV serostatus was the only immune exposure information available for the cohort. A total of fewer than 200 TCR beta chains were listed by the study as associated with cytomegalovirus. Because HLA typing was missing for some donors at each locus, association tests included only the typed subset. In a later analysis, 15,000 to 20,000 TCR beta sequences were associated with specific HLA alleles at a false discovery rate of 0.05. The earlier analysis of 587 of the donors excluded some 15 rarely observed V segments, including chromosome 9 orphons, because counts were too low. In vitro tests confirmed that a few of the cytomegalovirus-associated TCR beta chains recognize cytomegalovirus antigens. In an earlier analysis of around 600 of the donors, most TCR beta V segments appeared in productive rearrangements about 87% or about 30% of the time, broadly matching IMGT annotations. An association between a missense DCLRE1C variant and V-gene and J-gene trimming of TCR beta chains was found in a later genetic analysis and replicated in an independent cohort. In a later genetic analysis, fewer N-insertions in productive TCRs were reported among donors in an Asian-associated ancestry cluster than the approximately 710-donor mean. The presence/absence analyses assumed that sequencing depth was roughly uniform across donors, and that assumption may not be true. In this cohort, only TCR beta chains were sequenced, and detectable features were limited by the absence of alpha or paired-chain data. Across donors, most TCR sequences were observed very rarely, whereas some public TCRs were present in many individuals. In a later analysis, HLA-associated TCR beta chains showed more clonal expansion and lower generation probabilities than non-associated chains that were equally common. In a later analysis, the rate of TCR association differed among HLA loci, with DRB1 alleles having the most associated TCRs and HLA-C alleles having the fewest. When HLA alleles, especially DR and DQ, strongly co-occurred, TCR associations were difficult to assign to individual alleles. The sequencing pipeline was judged likely to have produced a cluster of highly shared sequence variants as a technical artifact. Most CMV-associated TCR beta chains appeared to be HLA-restricted in a later analysis, and the HLA associations seemed to be driven largely by CMV exposure. According to the authors, the approach could potentially be generalized to other disease states and immunological phenotypes. A further reported finding was that TCR beta sequences accurately predicted the HLA-A and HLA-B alleles for most subjects in the first cohort. Correlated functional status among segregating V segments might reflect linkage disequilibrium, but an unknown experimental factor could not be ruled out. The classifier was reported to diagnose cytomegalovirus status with high specificity and sensitivity in both the original cohort and the validation cohort. In a later analysis, several top co-occurrence clusters were reported to appear linked to parvovirus B19, influenza, CMV and Epstein-Barr virus.

The TCR originated in a woman in her thirties in good health and CMV-seronegative. The sample taken for sequencing was PBMCs.

CDR3 sequence: CASSQTDRGRTEAFF. At the DNA level, the sequence is TGTGCCAGTAGTCAAACGGACAGGGGAAGAACTGAAGCTTTCTTT. Recombination joined TRBV19 with TRBJ1-1, with 9 junctional bases fitting TRBD1. CDR1 LNHDA and CDR2 SQIVND are derived from the germline V gene (reference sequence). The CDR3 sequence holds 15 residues, the cysteine and phenylalanine included. CDR3 DNA only is kept here, 45 bases in frame from base 1. Trimming takes 5 bases off V and 5 bases off J; junction bases not matched to a gene: 9.